Presented here are 18 T cell receptor beta chains from one specimen sequenced in a study of blood T cells in healthy people across ages. For the second PCR, which ran for 7 to 11 cycles, a sample-barcoded 5' primer and a J-beta primer mix were used. TCRdb ran MiXCR on the 5' RACE reads and lists one entry per CDR3 protein. The table includes about 1.1 million distinct CDR3 sequences, approximately 38% detected once. Sequenced material: blood. Receptors originate from a man between 18 and 35 years old in good health.

V and J are TRBV20-1 and TRBJ1-1; D not certain. Trimming removed 6 bases from V and 1 base from J, with 12 bases in between. Germline values: CDR1 DFQATT, CDR2 SNEGSKA (reference sequence). This CDR3 region has 13 residues. In DNA, the CDR3 is TGCAGTGCGCAAAATCCAGGGAACACTGAAGCTTTCTTT. It translates to CSAQNPGNTEAFF.

This clonotype was recorded at least ten times. CDR3 protein: CASSQGGPSSYNEQFF. The DNA of the CDR3 is TGTGCCAGCAGCCAAGGGGGCCCCAGCTCCTACAATGAGCAGTTCTTC. V gene TRBV3-1 combines with J gene TRBJ2-1; a possible D gene is TRBD1 (5 bases). CDR1 is LGHDT and CDR2 is YNNKEL in the germline V gene (reference sequence). This CDR3 contains 16 residues. V was pared by 1 base and J by 0 bases, with 10 bases between.

The chain is built from TRBV4-2 and TRBJ1-1; 8 bases align to TRBD1. V gave up 4 bases and J gave up 6 bases; unmatched junction bases: 10. Germline loops: CDR1 LGHNA, CDR2 YNFKEQ. The CDR3 is made up of 15 amino acids. CDR3 sequence: CASSPPQGVVAEAFF. The CDR3 nucleotides are TGTGCCAGCAGCCCTCCACAGGGGGTCGTCGCTGAAGCTTTCTTT.

This clonotype was seen only a few times. The chain recombines TRBV27 with TRBJ1-5, with D maybe TRBD1 (5 bases). The CDR3 is 16 residues long. Germline V CDR1 and CDR2: MNHEY, SMNVEV (reference sequence). V was trimmed by 2 bases and J by 2 bases, leaving 13 bases between them. The CDR3 spells CASSLGGTFGNQPQHF. The CDR3 region has the DNA TGTGCCAGCAGTTTAGGGGGGACCTTCGGCAATCAGCCCCAGCATTTT.

This chain links TRBV11-2 with TRBJ1-2; D is unclear. Per the germline V gene, CDR1 is SGHAT and CDR2 is FQNNGV. V was clipped by 4 bases and J by 4 bases, with 10 bases between them. This CDR3 region has 13 residues. This CDR3 reads CASSSSGIYGYTF. DNA of the CDR3: TGTGCCAGCAGCTCCAGCGGGATCTATGGCTACACCTTC.

This clonotype was counted only a few times. The V gene is TRBV12-3 or TRBV12-4, the J gene TRBJ1-1; D might be TRBD1 (6 bases). V dropped 4 bases and J dropped 4 bases, with 7 bases sitting between them. The CDR3 spans 12 residues. CDR3 region: CASSWGATEAFF. The DNA of the CDR3 is TGTGCCAGCAGTTGGGGGGCCACTGAAGCTTTCTTT.

The chain joins TRBV2 to TRBJ2-1, with TRBD2 matching 9 bases. V gave up 8 bases and J gave up 10 bases; unmatched junction bases: 12. Germline CDR1 reads SNHLY; CDR2 reads FYNNEI. The CDR3 is 14 amino acids. CDR3 coding DNA: TGTGCCAGCGTGGTCCTAGCGGGGTTCAAAGAGCAGTTCTTC. Translating it yields CASVVLAGFKEQFF.

The chain carries TRBV20-1 and TRBJ2-2; 7 positions agree with TRBD1. Germline V gene lookup returns CDR1 DFQATT and CDR2 SNEGSKA (reference sequence). Trimming took 4 bases from V and 1 from J; bases not matched to a gene: 3. The CDR3 loop spans 14 amino acids. CDR3 sequence (DNA): TGCAGTGCTAACAGGGGCTGGAACACCGGGGAGCTGTTTTTT. Encoded protein: CSANRGWNTGELFF.

This chain connects TRBV20-1 to TRBJ2-1; TRBD2 matches at 13 bases. V shed 5 bases, J shed 4 bases, and the junction held 14 bases outside the gene matches. The CDR3 sequence is 18 residues long. From germline, CDR1 is DFQATT and CDR2 SNEGSKA (reference sequence). CDR3 residues: CSARGTSGVQDQYNEQFF. The CDR3, as DNA: TGCAGTGCTCGCGGGACTAGCGGGGTCCAGGACCAGTACAATGAGCAGTTCTTC.

As regards this clonotype: At one end, the junction sequence differs from germline, possibly due to a read error. This chain uses TRBV20-1 with TRBJ2-1; D gene ambiguous. Germline V gene data show CDR1 as DFQATT and CDR2 as SNEGSKA (reference sequence). This CDR3 has 12 amino acids. DNA of the CDR3: TGCAGTGCTAGTGGAACGGTAGATGAGCAGGTCTTC. Its protein is CSASGTVDEQVF.

The CDR3 nucleotides read TGTGCCAGCAGCGGAGATCCAACTAATGAAAAACTGTTTTTT. Its protein is CASSGDPTNEKLFF. V and J are TRBV7-9 and TRBJ1-4; the D is unclear. This CDR3 comprises 14 residues. V was clipped by 5 bases and J by 0 bases, with 7 bases between them. The germline CDR1 and CDR2 sequences are SEHNR and FQNEAQ (reference sequence). The whole variable domain, remainder taken from reference TRBV7-9 and TRBJ1-4, is DTGVSQNPRHKITKRGQNVTFRCDPISEHNRLYWYRQTLGQGPEFLTYFQNEAQLEKSRLLSDRFSAERPKGSFSTLEIQRTEQGDSAMYLCASSGDPTNEKLFFGSGTQLSVL.

This clonotype was recorded a few times. This sequence joins TRBV6-5 and TRBJ1-6, with D unclear. There are 12 residues in the CDR3. V was shortened by 6 bases and J by 7 bases, with 7 bases between the two germline ends. Germline V lookup: CDR1 MNHEY, CDR2 SVGAGI. CDR3 protein: CASREINSPLHF. CDR3 in DNA: TGTGCCAGCAGGGAGATAAATTCACCCCTCCACTTT.

A few counts support this clonotype. The chain couples TRBV4-1 to TRBJ1-5, with 7 positions matching TRBD1. V dropped 3 bases and J dropped 6; count of bases not matched to a gene: 5. There are 14 residues in the CDR3. CDR1 and CDR2 (germline): MGHRA, YSYEKL. The CDR3 protein is CASSQTGKGQPQHF. Here the CDR3 DNA reads TGCGCCAGCAGCCAGACAGGGAAAGGTCAGCCCCAGCATTTT.

The chain is built from TRBV12-3 or TRBV12-4 and TRBJ1-2; D not resolved. The V end lost 5 bases, the J end lost 6 bases, and 16 bases lay between the germline ends. The CDR3 contains 14 residues. CDR3 in amino acids: CASSPSRIFNGYTF. As DNA, the CDR3 is TGTGCCAGCAGTCCCTCCAGGATCTTTAATGGCTACACCTTC.

V is TRBV4-1 and J is TRBJ1-5, with D possibly TRBD1 on 6 matching bases. Near its end, the DNA agrees better with TRBJ2-3, so the J call may be wrong. This CDR3 region has 13 residues. Germline lookup yields CDR1 MGHRA and CDR2 YSYEKL. CDR3 protein: CASSQDLGQPQYF. The CDR3 coding sequence is TGCGCCAGCAGCCAAGACTTAGGACAGCCCCAGTATTTT.

This clonotype showed up just a few times. This chain links TRBV2 with TRBJ2-7; D is undetermined. CDR3 length: 20 amino acids. V dropped 6 bases and J dropped 1 base, with 31 bases sitting between them. Germline CDR1 SNHLY, CDR2 FYNNEI. As DNA, the CDR3 is TGTGCCAGCAGCGCCCCCCGCCTCGTGGAGAACGAATGGGCGTCCTACGAGCAGTACTTC. Translation gives CASSAPRLVENEWASYEQYF.

The chain joins TRBV5-1 to TRBJ1-1; 8 bases are shared with TRBD1. The CDR3 is made up of 14 amino acids. CDR1 and CDR2 from the germline V gene are SGHRS and YFSETQ. J gave up 7 bases and V 4 bases, and 9 bases lay outside the gene matches. CDR3 amino acids: CASSGGQDTYEAFF. CDR3 coding DNA: TGCGCCAGCAGCGGGGGACAGGATACTTATGAAGCTTTCTTT.

The chain couples TRBV7-9 to TRBJ1-5, with D unresolved. Trimming removed 5 bases from V and 7 bases from J, with 12 bases in between. This CDR3 spans 13 amino acids. Germline lookup yields CDR1 SEHNR and CDR2 FQNEAQ (reference sequence). CDR3: CASSVEPEQPQHF. CDR3 bases: TGTGCCAGCAGCGTAGAGCCTGAGCAGCCCCAGCATTTT.